Described below is a single T cell receptor beta chain sequence and its context. Its matching antigen is unknown. Profiled with immunoSEQ multiplex PCR; TCRdb holds only in-frame clones, not every one. The data hold tens of thousands of clones, with 80% to 90% observed a single time. The CDR3 runs to 13 residues. Germline V gives CDR1 SNHLY, CDR2 FYNNEI. V was trimmed by 4 bases and J by 3 bases, leaving 9 bases between them. The sample originates from a study of T cell responses to AZD1222 COVID-19 vaccine. Study results and limitations: Repertoire sampling occurred only after the peak T cell response. Baseline testing showed seropositivity in only a handful of AZD1222 recipients.

The sample was peripheral blood, taken on day 0 of AZD1222 vaccination. This receptor was obtained from an adult in good health. This chain joins TRBV2 and TRBJ1-1; D gene unclear. The CDR3 DNA reads as TGTGCCAGCAGTGGGGTGCGCGACACTGAAGCTTTCTTT. Translated, it gives CASSGVRDTEAFF. The variable domain in full, with the rest retrieved from reference TRBV2 and TRBJ1-1, is EPEVTQTPSHQVTQMGQEVILRCVPISNHLYFYWYRQILGQKVEFLVSFYNNEISEKSEIFDDQFSVERPDGSNFTLKIRSTKLEDSAMYFCASSGVRDTEAFFGQGTRLTVV.